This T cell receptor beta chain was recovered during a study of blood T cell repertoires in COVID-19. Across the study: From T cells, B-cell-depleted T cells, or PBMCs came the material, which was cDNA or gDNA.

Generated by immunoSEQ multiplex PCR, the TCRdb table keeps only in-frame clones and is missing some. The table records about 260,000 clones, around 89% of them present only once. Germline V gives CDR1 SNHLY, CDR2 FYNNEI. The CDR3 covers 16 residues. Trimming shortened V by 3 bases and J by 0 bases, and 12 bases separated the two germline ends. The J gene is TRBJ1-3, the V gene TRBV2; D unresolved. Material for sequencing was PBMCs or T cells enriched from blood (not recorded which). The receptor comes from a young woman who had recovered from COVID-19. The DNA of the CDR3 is TGTGCCAGCAGTGATGAGGCAGCCCTCTCTGGAAACACCATATATTTT. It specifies CASSDEAALSGNTIYF.